The rows below give T cell receptor beta chains drawn from one sample of a study of chemoradiotherapy in HPV16-positive cancers. Clones were read by immunoSEQ multiplex PCR, and TCRdb kept only the in-frame ones, dropping some. The sample includes about 12,000 clones, 55% to 75% seen only once; the top ten take roughly 8%. This specimen was acquired from a patient who underwent chemoradiotherapy. The receptors shown here come from a human donor with HPV-associated anogenital cancer. Each CDR3 is given with its conserved first and last residue. The order of the fields is V gene, J gene, clone size, CDR3 length, D gene, CDR3 protein. The D gene is left open where the match is weak. Where a row states a size, it is once, few, many or the class of an expanded clone; other rows omit it.

V gene: TRBV7-9
J gene: TRBJ2-7
clone size: NA
CDR3 length: 16
D gene: NA
CDR3 protein: CASSPPTRYFAYEQYF

V gene: TRBV11-2
J gene: TRBJ2-2
clone size: NA
CDR3 length: 14
D gene: NA
CDR3 protein: CASSLVGSTGELFF

V gene: TRBV5-1
J gene: TRBJ1-1
clone size: NA
CDR3 length: 14
D gene: TRBD1
CDR3 protein: CASSNGQGGTEAFF

V gene: TRBV18
J gene: TRBJ1-4
clone size: NA
CDR3 length: 15
D gene: NA
CDR3 protein: CASSPNRTPGEKLFF

V gene: TRBV2
J gene: TRBJ1-5
clone size: few
CDR3 length: 14
D gene: NA
CDR3 protein: CASSVAVGNQPQHF

V gene: TRBV18
J gene: TRBJ2-1
clone size: NA
CDR3 length: 16
D gene: TRBD2
CDR3 protein: CASSPASGRAFNEQFF

V gene: TRBV7-2
J gene: TRBJ2-3
clone size: once
CDR3 length: 16
D gene: NA
CDR3 protein: CASSLTDWPTTDTQYF

V gene: TRBV5-1
J gene: TRBJ2-1
clone size: NA
CDR3 length: 16
D gene: TRBD2
CDR3 protein: CASSLVLAGSYNEQFF

V gene: TRBV7-2
J gene: TRBJ1-2
clone size: NA
CDR3 length: 15
D gene: NA
CDR3 protein: CASSLAPSGNYGYTF

V gene: TRBV10-2
J gene: TRBJ1-5
clone size: NA
CDR3 length: 14
D gene: TRBD1
CDR3 protein: CASSEGQVGQPQHF

V gene: TRBV15
J gene: TRBJ2-5
clone size: NA
CDR3 length: 13
D gene: NA
CDR3 protein: CATSGRQRQIQYF

V gene: TRBV28
J gene: TRBJ2-3
clone size: once
CDR3 length: 15
D gene: TRBD2
CDR3 protein: CASRTSGKRTDTQYF

V gene: TRBV28
J gene: TRBJ2-3
clone size: NA
CDR3 length: 15
D gene: TRBD2
CDR3 protein: CATLTSGLNTDTQYF

V gene: TRBV10-1
J gene: TRBJ2-5
clone size: NA
CDR3 length: 16
D gene: TRBD1
CDR3 protein: CASSGQGRRIGETQYF

V gene: TRBV30
J gene: TRBJ2-6
clone size: NA
CDR3 length: 14
D gene: NA
CDR3 protein: CAWSDGTGANVLTF

V gene: TRBV5-1
J gene: TRBJ2-7
clone size: NA
CDR3 length: 16
D gene: TRBD2
CDR3 protein: CASSPVSGGWSYEQYF

V gene: TRBV27
J gene: TRBJ1-2
clone size: NA
CDR3 length: 13
D gene: TRBD1
CDR3 protein: CASSSRQGVDYTF

V gene: TRBV28
J gene: TRBJ2-6
clone size: NA
CDR3 length: 19
D gene: TRBD1
CDR3 protein: CASSARSGTGGSGANVLTF

V gene: TRBV18
J gene: TRBJ1-1
clone size: NA
CDR3 length: 18
D gene: TRBD1
CDR3 protein: CASSPLPRSTGSNTEAFF

V gene: TRBV20-1
J gene: TRBJ1-2
clone size: NA
CDR3 length: 11
D gene: NA
CDR3 protein: CSASQGYGYTF

V gene: TRBV30
J gene: TRBJ1-3
clone size: NA
CDR3 length: 13
D gene: NA
CDR3 protein: CAYEQGPGNTIYF

V gene: TRBV4-2
J gene: TRBJ2-7
clone size: NA
CDR3 length: 17
D gene: TRBD2
CDR3 protein: CASSRTGGTSYTYEQYF

V gene: TRBV7-7
J gene: TRBJ2-2
clone size: NA
CDR3 length: 16
D gene: TRBD2
CDR3 protein: CASSLSSGKNTGELFF

V gene: TRBV28
J gene: TRBJ2-1
clone size: NA
CDR3 length: 17
D gene: NA
CDR3 protein: CASSPRRWQEAYNEQFF

V gene: TRBV6-5
J gene: TRBJ2-5
clone size: NA
CDR3 length: 15
D gene: TRBD1
CDR3 protein: CASSYVRGWQETQYF

V gene: TRBV9
J gene: TRBJ1-5
clone size: NA
CDR3 length: 17
D gene: NA
CDR3 protein: CASSNLLTHYSNQPQHF

V gene: TRBV9
J gene: TRBJ2-1
clone size: few
CDR3 length: 14
D gene: NA
CDR3 protein: CASSVGTDFTEQFF

V gene: TRBV29-1
J gene: TRBJ2-1
clone size: NA
CDR3 length: 14
D gene: NA
CDR3 protein: CSVVSQDPYNEQFF

V gene: TRBV30
J gene: TRBJ1-4
clone size: NA
CDR3 length: 16
D gene: TRBD1
CDR3 protein: CAWSGYRQGVNEKLFF

V gene: TRBV19
J gene: TRBJ2-1
clone size: NA
CDR3 length: 15
D gene: TRBD2
CDR3 protein: CASSKLAGEYNEQFF

V gene: TRBV19
J gene: TRBJ2-7
clone size: NA
CDR3 length: 14
D gene: TRBD1
CDR3 protein: CASSKGQAPYEQYF

V gene: TRBV28
J gene: TRBJ2-2
clone size: few
CDR3 length: 17
D gene: TRBD2
CDR3 protein: CASSQYSGRRYTGELFF

V gene: TRBV30
J gene: TRBJ1-2
clone size: NA
CDR3 length: 13
D gene: TRBD1
CDR3 protein: CAWTTGQGRGYTF

V gene: TRBV7-2
J gene: TRBJ2-5
clone size: NA
CDR3 length: 19
D gene: TRBD2
CDR3 protein: CASSPRKPQREVIQETQYF

V gene: TRBV2
J gene: TRBJ2-5
clone size: NA
CDR3 length: 14
D gene: NA
CDR3 protein: CASSEVVMEETQYF

V gene: TRBV6-4
J gene: TRBJ2-1
clone size: NA
CDR3 length: 14
D gene: TRBD2
CDR3 protein: CASSEREGYNEQFF

V gene: TRBV4-3
J gene: TRBJ1-1
clone size: few
CDR3 length: 15
D gene: NA
CDR3 protein: CASSQDDRTNTEAFF

V gene: TRBV28
J gene: TRBJ2-2
clone size: NA
CDR3 length: 14
D gene: NA
CDR3 protein: CASSYGGQTGELFF

V gene: TRBV2
J gene: TRBJ1-5
clone size: NA
CDR3 length: 14
D gene: TRBD1
CDR3 protein: CASSTTGQNQPQHF

V gene: TRBV11-2
J gene: TRBJ1-1
clone size: NA
CDR3 length: 13
D gene: TRBD1
CDR3 protein: CASSNRGNTEAFF

V gene: TRBV7-2
J gene: TRBJ2-5
clone size: once
CDR3 length: 13
D gene: TRBD1
CDR3 protein: CASSARGRGTQYF

V gene: TRBV7-9
J gene: TRBJ2-1
clone size: NA
CDR3 length: 16
D gene: NA
CDR3 protein: CASSPPGLRGPNEQFF

V gene: TRBV15
J gene: TRBJ1-5
clone size: NA
CDR3 length: 15
D gene: NA
CDR3 protein: CATSNSGDVFQPQHF

V gene: TRBV9
J gene: TRBJ1-2
clone size: NA
CDR3 length: 15
D gene: NA
CDR3 protein: CASSVDAQADYGYTF

V gene: TRBV11-1
J gene: TRBJ1-1
clone size: NA
CDR3 length: 16
D gene: NA
CDR3 protein: CASSHRPGGGDTEAFF

V gene: TRBV2
J gene: TRBJ2-5
clone size: NA
CDR3 length: 13
D gene: TRBD2
CDR3 protein: CASGRTSGETQYF

V gene: TRBV5-1
J gene: TRBJ2-3
clone size: NA
CDR3 length: 15
D gene: TRBD2
CDR3 protein: CASSRAGGTSDTQYF

V gene: TRBV5-1
J gene: TRBJ1-2
clone size: few
CDR3 length: 12
D gene: NA
CDR3 protein: CASSLAGYGYTF

V gene: TRBV16
J gene: TRBJ2-7
clone size: NA
CDR3 length: 15
D gene: NA
CDR3 protein: CASSQSWVSSYEQYF

V gene: TRBV18
J gene: TRBJ2-7
clone size: NA
CDR3 length: 15
D gene: TRBD2
CDR3 protein: CASSPQNAGGVEQYF

V gene: TRBV28
J gene: TRBJ2-7
clone size: NA
CDR3 length: 14
D gene: TRBD2
CDR3 protein: CASKRGGSSYEQYF

V gene: TRBV30
J gene: TRBJ1-1
clone size: NA
CDR3 length: 13
D gene: TRBD1
CDR3 protein: CAWSRGGLTEAFF

V gene: TRBV18
J gene: TRBJ1-1
clone size: NA
CDR3 length: 15
D gene: NA
CDR3 protein: CASLRDGSSNTEAFF

V gene: TRBV7-9
J gene: TRBJ1-1
clone size: NA
CDR3 length: 14
D gene: NA
CDR3 protein: CASSLDLRNTEAFF

V gene: TRBV28
J gene: TRBJ2-7
clone size: NA
CDR3 length: 14
D gene: TRBD2
CDR3 protein: CASTPGGPGYEQYF

V gene: TRBV5-8
J gene: TRBJ2-7
clone size: NA
CDR3 length: 13
D gene: NA
CDR3 protein: CASSLGPDREQYF